Below are 27 T cell receptor beta chains sequenced from a single sample in a study of T cells in Graves' hyperthyroidism and ophthalmopathy. Amplification of TCR beta CDR3 regions used RNA as the template. Primed by the HTBI set, a first-round RT-PCR was run on the TCR CDR3. Via MiXCR, TCRdb re-called the multiplex PCR reads, giving one row per CDR3 protein. The sample includes hundreds of thousands of distinct CDR3 sequences, around 15% of them seen just once. Sequences were obtained from blood. All receptors come from a man between 18 and 29 years old with Graves' ophthalmopathy.

This clonotype occurred many times. The rearrangement uses TRBV6-1 and TRBJ2-1; 9 bases are shared with TRBD2. The CDR3 contains 15 residues. V shed 1 base, J shed 7 bases, and the junction held 5 bases outside the gene matches. Germline assignment: CDR1 MNHNS and CDR2 SASEGT. Here the CDR3 reads CASSEEVAGVNEQFF. In nucleotides, the CDR3 is TGTGCCAGCAGTGAAGAAGTAGCGGGGGTAAATGAGCAGTTCTTC.

This sequence joins TRBV6-2 or TRBV6-3 and TRBJ1-1; D is uncertain. CDR1 and CDR2 from the germline V gene are MNHEY and SVGEGT. CDR3 size: 14 residues. V lost 7 bases and J lost 0, with 12 bases in between. In DNA form, the CDR3 reads TGTGCCAGCACCCTAACCTCAGTGAACACTGAAGCTTTCTTT. This encodes CASTLTSVNTEAFF.

This clonotype was detected ten times or more. This CDR3 reads CSARGTSGTGGYGYTF. The CDR3 nucleotides read TGCAGTGCTAGAGGAACCTCCGGGACAGGGGGGTATGGCTACACCTTC. The chain joins TRBV20-1 to TRBJ1-2, with TRBD1 identical over 11 bases. Germline V gives CDR1 DFQATT, CDR2 SNEGSKA (reference sequence). The CDR3 has 16 residues. Unmatched junction bases numbered 9, after V lost 1 base and J lost 5 bases.

This chain links TRBV4-2 with TRBJ1-1; possible D gene TRBD1, 5 bases. The CDR3 runs 15 residues. CDR1 LGHNA and CDR2 YNFKEQ come from the germline V gene. Between the trimmed V and J ends, which lost 1 base and 1 base, there was a span of 10 bases. The chain's CDR3 is CASSQGSQGNTEAFF. In DNA, the CDR3 is TGTGCCAGCAGCCAAGGGTCGCAGGGGAACACTGAAGCTTTCTTT.

At least ten counts were recorded for this clonotype. The V call is TRBV19, the J call TRBJ2-3; a possible D gene is TRBD2 (7 bases). This CDR3 is built from 17 residues. Germline lookup yields CDR1 LNHDA and CDR2 SQIVND (reference sequence). V was cut by 6 bases and J by 8 bases, with 27 bases left in between. The CDR3 region is CASSELPPSTGGRTQYF. CDR3 coding DNA: TGTGCCAGTAGCGAACTTCCACCCTCCACCGGGGGGCGTACGCAGTATTTT.

This clonotype was seen more than once but under ten times. A much bigger clone sits one base away, suggesting this may be a read error. As the CDR3 is not closed by the conserved phenylalanine or tryptophan, this likely results from a read error. This rearrangement joins TRBV6-1 to TRBJ2-1, with 8 bases identical to TRBD1. CDR3 length equals 17 residues. Trimming took 5 bases from V and 3 from J; bases not matched to a gene: 12. Per germline, CDR1 MNHNS and CDR2 SASEGT. CDR3: CASSSLSTGELYNEQFS. The CDR3 DNA reads TGTGCCAGCAGTTCACTCTCGACAGGGGAGCTCTACAATGAGCAGTTCTCC.

The chain has TRBV11-2 and TRBJ2-5; 11 nucleotides align to TRBD2. The germline CDR1 and CDR2 sequences are SGHAT and FQNNGV. V was pared by 4 bases and J by 2 bases, with 6 bases of the junction left unmatched. The CDR3 runs to 16 residues. In DNA, the CDR3 is TGTGCCAGCAGCTCGGTGGGACTAGCGGTACAAGAGACCCAGTACTTC. Amino acid sequence: CASSSVGLAVQETQYF.

At least ten counts were recorded for this clonotype. The rearrangement links TRBV7-2 to TRBJ2-1; TRBD2 might be the D (6 bases). Deletions cut 1 base from V and 10 bases from J, with 11 bases between. This CDR3 has 13 amino acids. Germline CDR1 and CDR2: SGHTA and FQGNSA. This CDR3 is CASSLEEGREQFF. As DNA, the CDR3 is TGTGCCAGCAGCTTAGAGGAGGGCCGGGAGCAGTTCTTC.

This clonotype was observed at least ten times. The chain is built from TRBV10-3 and TRBJ1-5, with D unclear. Germline V lookup: CDR1 ENHRY, CDR2 SYGVKD. The V end was cut by 8 bases, the J end by 3 bases, with 14 bases between. The CDR3 is 14 amino acids. Here the CDR3 DNA reads TGTGCCATCCGTCGTCCAGGCGTCAATCAGCCCCAGCATTTT. It yields the protein CAIRRPGVNQPQHF.

This clonotype appeared a few times. The rearrangement links TRBV27 to TRBJ1-5; the match to TRBD1 covers 9 bases. The V and J ends lost 4 bases and 7 bases, in that order; junction bases with no gene match: 8. In germline, CDR1 is MNHEY, CDR2 SMNVEV (reference sequence). This CDR3 has 15 amino acids. The CDR3 protein is CASSYFGDREQPQHF. In DNA, the CDR3 is TGTGCCAGCAGTTACTTTGGGGACAGGGAACAGCCCCAGCATTTT.

There are many counts of this clonotype. This chain joins TRBV30 and TRBJ1-4; D is unresolved. Germline CDR1 and CDR2: GTSNPN and SVGIG (reference sequence). Trimming pared 3 bases from V and 8 bases from J, leaving 10 bases between. CDR3 length: 12 amino acids. CDR3 sequence (DNA): TGTGCCTGGAGCAGAGGATGGGAAAAACTGTTTTTT. Its translation: CAWSRGWEKLFF.

The chain combines TRBV24-1 with TRBJ2-3; D call uncertain. The germline V gene has CDR1 KGHDR and CDR2 SFDVKD. The V end was cut by 4 bases, the J end by 8 bases, with 12 bases between. This CDR3 contains 13 residues. The CDR3 nucleotides read TGTGCCACCAGTGACTCCTGGTCAGGTACGCAGTATTTT. Translating it yields CATSDSWSGTQYF.

This clonotype was detected ten times or more. The chain's CDR3 is CASSLEPSGSFNEQFF. CDR3 DNA: TGTGCCAGCAGCTTAGAACCTAGCGGGAGCTTCAATGAGCAGTTCTTC. V is TRBV7-6 and J is TRBJ2-1; 10 nucleotides align to TRBD2. Germline lookup yields CDR1 SGHVS and CDR2 FNYEAQ. The CDR3 covers 16 residues. J lost 6 bases, V lost 1 base, and 6 bases had no gene match.

This clonotype was seen more than once but under ten times. The CDR3 here is CARGAPGANVLTF. CDR3 nucleotides: TGTGCCAGGGGAGCCCCTGGGGCCAACGTCCTGACTTTC. This chain uses TRBV7-9 with TRBJ2-6, with D possibly being TRBD2 (5 bases). Trimming cost V 9 bases and J 2 bases, with 8 bases left between them. The CDR3 is 13 residues long. Looked up from germline, CDR1 is SEHNR and CDR2 is FQNEAQ (reference sequence).

The J gene is TRBJ2-7, the V gene TRBV3-1, with D possibly matching TRBD1 (6 bases). Trimming left V 1 base short and J 2 bases short, with 24 bases between. This CDR3 region has 19 residues. Germline CDR1 and CDR2: LGHDT and YNNKEL (reference sequence). The chain's CDR3 is CASSQAQPGVGLLPYEQYF. The DNA of the CDR3 is TGTGCCAGCAGCCAAGCGCAGCCAGGGGTTGGGCTGTTACCCTACGAGCAGTACTTC.

This clonotype has only a few counts. The rearrangement joins TRBV5-1 to TRBJ1-1; a possible D gene is TRBD1 (6 bases). V was pared by 4 bases and J by 4 bases, with 17 bases between. The CDR3 has 15 residues. In germline, CDR1 is SGHRS, CDR2 YFSETQ. The CDR3 region is CASSELGGALTEAFF. CDR3 nucleotides: TGCGCCAGCAGCGAGCTCGGGGGGGCACTCACTGAAGCTTTCTTT.

This clonotype was seen at least ten times. The chain joins TRBV30 to TRBJ2-1, with D possibly TRBD1 on 6 matching bases. Germline V lookup: CDR1 GTSNPN, CDR2 SVGIG (reference sequence). Trimming took off 6 bases at V and 8 bases at J, with 14 bases between the two ends. The CDR3 consists of 12 residues. The CDR3 bases are TGTGCCTGTTGGGACACGAACGATGAGCAGTTCTTC. This encodes CACWDTNDEQFF.

This clonotype has a count of ten or more. This rearrangement joins TRBV12-3 or TRBV12-4 to TRBJ1-1; no firm D call. V was cut by 7 bases and J by 3 bases, with 18 bases left in between. This CDR3 spans 15 amino acids. CDR3 DNA sequence: TGTGCCAGCACTCAAACCGGAGGAGTAGACACTGAAGCTTTCTTT. Its translation: CASTQTGGVDTEAFF.

At least ten counts were recorded for this clonotype. CDR3 in DNA: TGTGCCAGCAGCCCCCAACTAGCGGGGGGACCCAATGAGCAGTTCTTC. This sequence encodes CASSPQLAGGPNEQFF. The chain joins TRBV11-2 to TRBJ2-1, with 12 bases fitting TRBD2. This CDR3 is 16 amino acids long. The V segment lost 5 bases and the J segment 6 bases; nucleotides outside the gene matches: 8. CDR1 and CDR2 from the germline V gene are SGHAT and FQNNGV. Filled out from reference TRBV11-2 and TRBJ2-1, the complete variable domain reads EAGVAQSPRYKIIEKRQSVAFWCNPISGHATLYWYQQILGQGPKLLIQFQNNGVVDDSQLPKDRFSAERLKGVDSTLKIQPAKLEDSAVYLCASSPQLAGGPNEQFFGPGTRLTVL.

The gene calls are TRBV20-1 and TRBJ2-5; TRBD2 matches at 14 bases. V gave up 8 bases and J gave up 5 bases; unmatched junction bases: 13. The CDR3 consists of 16 residues. The germline gives CDR1 DFQATT, CDR2 SNEGSKA (reference sequence). The CDR3 sequence: CSYRRGTSGSGETQYF. CDR3 coding DNA: TGCAGTTACAGGAGGGGGACTAGCGGGAGCGGGGAGACCCAGTACTTC.

This clonotype has at least ten counts. V is TRBV3-1 and J is TRBJ1-2; D is unresolved. The V end was cut by 0 bases, the J end by 2 bases, with 7 bases between. Germline-derived CDR1 and CDR2 are LGHDT and YNNKEL (reference sequence). The CDR3 length is 14 residues. The CDR3: CASSQDWGNYGYTF. The CDR3 DNA follows: TGTGCCAGCAGCCAAGATTGGGGAAACTATGGCTACACCTTC.

The gene calls are TRBV28 and TRBJ2-3; D is uncertain. In germline, CDR1 is MDHEN, CDR2 SYDVKM. V gave up 2 bases and J gave up 1 base, with 16 bases separating them. The length of the CDR3 is 17 residues. Here the CDR3 reads CASSLVPPREGTDTQYF. The CDR3 region has the DNA TGTGCCAGCAGTTTAGTCCCGCCCAGAGAGGGCACAGATACGCAGTATTTT. Combining the CDR3 with reference TRBV28 and TRBJ2-3 gives the whole variable domain DVKVTQSSRYLVKRTGEKVFLECVQDMDHENMFWYRQDPGLGLRLIYFSYDVKMKEKGDIPEGYSVSREKKERFSLILESASTNQTSMYLCASSLVPPREGTDTQYFGPGTRLTVL.

This clonotype has ten or more counts. The chain employs TRBV20-1 and TRBJ2-5, with 7 bases fitting TRBD2. CDR1 is DFQATT, CDR2 SNEGSKA, per germline (reference sequence). The CDR3 sequence is 16 residues long. V lost 1 base to trimming and J lost 2 bases; unmatched junction nucleotides: 10. The CDR3 reads CSARVWGRALQETQYF. The CDR3 bases are TGCAGTGCTAGAGTTTGGGGGAGGGCCTTACAAGAGACCCAGTACTTC.

This clonotype was found many times. The chain uses TRBV7-9 and TRBJ2-7; D possibly corresponds to TRBD2 (5 bases). This CDR3 spans 15 amino acids. Trimming removed 5 bases at V and 0 bases at J, with 14 bases between. Germline V CDR1 and CDR2: SEHNR, FQNEAQ (reference sequence). CDR3 DNA sequence: TGTGCCAGCAGCCGGGGTGCGGTGAGCTCCTACGAGCAGTACTTC. This translates into CASSRGAVSSYEQYF.

This clonotype was counted a few times. This chain connects TRBV10-3 to TRBJ2-1, with 7 bases fitting TRBD2. Per the germline V gene, CDR1 is ENHRY and CDR2 is SYGVKD. This CDR3 is built from 14 residues. V lost 4 bases and J lost 6; bases outside the gene matches: 6. DNA of the CDR3: TGTGCCATCAGTGCCAGACTAGCTGGCAATGAGCAGTTCTTC. It is translated as CAISARLAGNEQFF.

The chain uses TRBV10-1 and TRBJ1-2; unclear D gene. Trimming pared 2 bases from V and 2 bases from J, leaving 9 bases between. There are 14 residues in the CDR3. Germline V gene lookup returns CDR1 WNHNN and CDR2 SYGVQD (reference sequence). CDR3 in amino acids: CASSEGRENYGYTF. The CDR3 DNA follows: TGCGCCAGCAGTGAGGGACGAGAGAACTATGGCTACACCTTC.

There are many counts of this clonotype. Written as DNA, the CDR3 is TGTGCCAGCAGTTTCAGTCCCGTGGGGTCCTACGAGCAGTACTTC. Protein: CASSFSPVGSYEQYF. V and J are TRBV6-1 and TRBJ2-7; D remains ambiguous. Looked up from germline, CDR1 is MNHNS and CDR2 is SASEGT. CDR3 length: 15 amino acids. Trimming took 5 bases from V and 1 from J, leaving 15 bases between them.